This T cell receptor (beta chain) was sequenced in a study of monozygotic twins with inflammatory bowel disease (dated by TCRdb to about 2019). The study in broad terms: The complete study included approximately 28 monozygotic twin pairs: 19 IBD-discordant Danish pairs and nine German pairs, of which four were IBD-concordant and five were IBD-discordant. The search for disease-associated traits relied mainly on comparing IBD patients with their genetically identical healthy co-twins within discordant pairs. Each individual had, on average, about 151 000 unique TCRalpha sequences and 181 000 unique TCRbeta sequences available for analysis.

Findings and caveats that apply to the study as a whole: IBD patients had lower TCRbeta repertoire diversity, measured by the inverse Simpson index, than their healthy co-twins. Different T cell subtypes could not be distinguished in the analysis. The results gave no support for a single strong signal or clonotype linked to IBD. Fewer clonotypes were shared with other individuals by IBD patients than by healthy twins, most markedly in patients showing signs of disease activity. Differing immunosuppressive treatments among patients may have added background noise and inter-individual variability to the repertoires. Repertoire similarity did not differ between concordant and discordant twins, possibly due to limited statistical power.

The CDR1 and CDR2 encoded by the germline V gene are SGHRS and YFSETQ. From cysteine to phenylalanine, the CDR3 is 11 amino acids long. There is no recorded DNA. From each donor, a roughly 2.5 ml peripheral blood sample was drawn into PAXgene tubes and stored at -80 degrees C. Total RNA was isolated from whole blood with the PAXgene blood miRNA kit on an automated QIAcube, without T cell sorting. Peripheral blood from monozygotic twin pairs concordant or discordant for inflammatory bowel disease was subjected to deep TCRalpha and TCRbeta repertoire profiling with unique molecular barcoding. Smoking habits were recorded for all twin pairs, and each individual was classified as a current, former or never smoker. The library relied on 5' RACE. Each TCR library was prepared from 3,500 to 4,500 ng of total RNA. cDNA was synthesized with SMARTScribe reverse transcriptase in eight separate reactions per sample. During cDNA synthesis, template switching introduced unique molecular identifiers that contained a 6-nucleotide sample barcode. Amplification of TCRalpha and TCRbeta cDNA involved two nested PCRs of approximately 16 and 10 cycles, and each PCR was followed by bead purification. Before amplification, the cDNA was treated with uracil DNA-glycosylase and purified using the QIAquick PCR purification kit. The second PCR added Illumina TruSeq-compatible adapters along with sample-specific barcodes. Library quality and concentration were assessed using TapeStation and Qubit, and about 5 ng of each library was pooled. The pooled libraries were sequenced with 2 x 100 bp reads and custom sequencing primers on an Illumina HiSeq2500 single-index Rapid Run. Concerning the study's data processing: MiGEC version 1.2.6 was used for UMI-based consensus assembly, which corrected PCR and sequencing errors. MiXCR version 2.1.1 was used for V(D)J alignment, clonotype assembly and CDR3 extraction. To normalise gene usage, clonotype sharing and MAIT/NKT TCR abundance, the top 1000, 10 000 and 20 000 clonotypes in each sample were analysed. After downsampling to 27 000 UMIs, diversity was calculated as the inverse Simpson index using the vegan R package. Paired Mann-Whitney U tests were applied to discordant twin pairs, and Benjamini-Hochberg correction was used for multiple testing. The reads underwent TCRdb reprocessing, giving one record for each CDR3 protein sequence and no DNA. The V and J calls come from TCRdb's annotation, not from the publication. This sample's table has entries for 440,000 or so distinct CDR3 sequences. The ten largest clones capture 2% to 3% of the sample.

Worth noting for this clonotype: Its cognate antigen has yet to be identified.

The sample consisted of blood. This TCR was sampled from a human donor with ulcerative colitis or Crohn's disease, or a healthy co-twin of an affected twin (not recorded which). The V gene is TRBV5-1 and the J gene is TRBJ2-7; lacking DNA, the TRBD1 call made by TCRdb goes unchecked. The CDR3 protein: CASSFGGPAYF.